Sequencing of this TCR beta chain was carried out in a study of OX40 agonist ivuxolimab in advanced cancers. Overall study: The study treated patients with ivuxolimab, an agonistic anti-OX40 (CD134) antibody. Aged roughly 23 to 80 with a mean of approximately 57 years, they were 82.7% male. Overall study findings and caveats: Expanded clones tended on average to be more numerous among CD8+ T cells than CD4+.

The method was immunoSEQ multiplex PCR; TCRdb's version includes in-frame clones alone and lacks a portion of them. The sample has about 32,000 clones; 81% are singletons. This clone has only a few counts. The antigen is unknown. The CDR3 extends over 15 amino acids. V was pared by 5 bases and J by 0 bases, with 11 bases between. Looked up from germline, CDR1 is MNHEY and CDR2 is SVGAGI. The sample here was CD4+ or CD8+ T cells sorted from blood, taken in a trial of the OX40 agonist ivuxolimab. The chain is built from TRBV6-5 and TRBJ1-5, with D tentatively TRBD1 (6 bases). This TCR derives from an adult with an advanced solid tumor such as melanoma, head and neck, liver or kidney cancer. CDR3 sequence: CASSRGQNSNQPQHF. The CDR3 coding sequence is TGTGCCAGCAGTCGAGGACAGAATAGCAATCAGCCCCAGCATTTT.